This TCR beta chain was found in a study of T cells in Graves' hyperthyroidism and ophthalmopathy. Study-level results: Stable hyperthyroidism was told apart from ophthalmopathy by a model built on 13 V-J features. The model predicted ophthalmopathy a median approximately six months before onset.

With regard to this clonotype: The antigen is undetermined.

Stability of Graves' hyperthyroidism was defined as absent ophthalmopathy progression within 18 months. Diagnoses rested on clinical symptoms, serum thyroxine and TRAb, thyroid ultrasound and orbital computed tomography. The investigators amplified TCR beta CDR3 regions from RNA transcripts. The study used the HTBI primer set for a first-round RT-PCR of the TCR CDR3. TCRdb redid the calling of the multiplex PCR reads with MiXCR, one entry per CDR3 protein. This table holds 40,000 to 55,000 distinct CDR3 sequences, 49% found once. CDR1 and CDR2 from the germline V gene are SQVTM and ANQGSEA. The V and J ends lost 5 bases and 2 bases respectively, with 13 bases between them. This CDR3 comprises 13 residues.

Specimen: peripheral blood or thyroid tissue (not recorded which). V gene TRBV29-1 combines with J gene TRBJ2-7; D may correspond to TRBD1 or TRBD2 (5 bases each). The clonotype was recovered from a woman in her 50s with Graves' hyperthyroidism. The CDR3 DNA reads as TGCAGCGTTACTACTACGGGGCCCTACGAGCAGTACTTC. Encoded protein: CSVTTTGPYEQYF.